The 15 T cell receptor beta chains below come from one sample, sequenced in a study of beta chain features in type 1 diabetes (dated 2018 in TCRdb). The method was the immunoSEQ multiplex PCR assay. All of the isolated RNA was reverse transcribed with the High Capacity cDNA Reverse Transcription Kit, so expressed TCRB transcripts were sequenced. The immuneACCESS repertoire file appears here via TCRdb, limited to in-frame rearrangements. These files lack a portion of the clones; in checked studies, under half of the deficit traces to unresolved V genes, and the cause of the others is not known. For this sample there are 200,000 to 250,000 clones; about 9.3% appear just once. The top ten clones comprise 0.034% of the sample. Sequenced: naive CD4+ T cells from blood. Sample cell subset or site, as interpreted from the label and publication: true naive CD4+ T cells. The receptors were sampled from a woman aged 18-29 years in good health.

Regarding this clone: At one end the junction does not follow the germline gene, possibly because of a read error. V gene TRBV5-4 combines with J gene TRBJ2-3, with TRBD2 matching 11 bases. Germline values: CDR1 SGHNT, CDR2 YYREEE (reference sequence). The CDR3 has 15 residues. CDR3 bases: TGTGCCAGCACCTTGGGACTAGCGGACACAGATACGCAGTATTTT. Its translation: CASTLGLADTDTQYF.

This clone was counted between two and nine times. J is TRBJ1-5 and V is TRBV5-1, with D perhaps TRBD1 (6 bases). The germline gives CDR1 SGHRS, CDR2 YFSETQ. The V gene lost 5 bases and the J gene lost 0 bases, with 12 bases spanning the gap. The CDR3 contains 15 residues. This chain's CDR3 is CASRTTGDSNQPQHF. CDR3 nucleotide sequence: TGCGCCAGCAGGACGACAGGCGATAGCAATCAGCCCCAGCATTTT. The full variable domain, rest sourced from reference TRBV5-1 and TRBJ1-5, is KAGVTQTPRYLIKTRGQQVTLSCSPISGHRSVSWYQQTPGQGLQFLFEYFSETQRNKGNFPGRFSGRQFSNSRSEMNVSTLELGDSALYLCASRTTGDSNQPQHFGDGTRLSIL.

This clone was detected a few times. The chain recombines TRBV30 with TRBJ1-5; possibly TRBD1 for D (5 bases). The CDR3 is 13 amino acids. Germline CDR1 GTSNPN, CDR2 SVGIG (reference sequence). Trimming took off 1 base at V and 7 bases at J, with 11 bases between the two ends. The CDR3 here is CAWSDGRQQPQHF. Written as DNA, the CDR3 is TGTGCCTGGAGTGACGGGAGACAGCAGCCCCAGCATTTT.

In this sample, this clone turned up once. The genes are TRBV7-6 and TRBJ2-4; a weak D match, TRBD2 (5 bases). The germline V gene encodes CDR1 SGHVS and CDR2 FNYEAQ. CDR3 length equals 16 residues. Trimming stripped 5 bases from V and 1 base from J, with 15 bases between. CDR3: CASSPWGTGAKNIQYF. The CDR3 DNA is TGTGCCAGCAGCCCTTGGGGAACGGGGGCCAAAAACATTCAGTACTTC.

The gene calls are TRBV2 and TRBJ2-1; TRBD2 aligns across 7 bases. The V segment lost 5 bases and the J segment 6 bases; nucleotides outside the gene matches: 4. CDR3 length: 13 residues. The V gene's germline CDR1 is SNHLY and CDR2 FYNNEI. CDR3 DNA sequence: TGTGCCAGCAGTCTAGCGGAGCTCAATGAGCAGTTCTTC. This codes for CASSLAELNEQFF.

This clone was picked up a small number of times. V usage is TRBV6-5 and J usage is TRBJ2-7; the match to TRBD2 covers 7 bases. There are 15 residues in the CDR3. The germline V gene has CDR1 MNHEY and CDR2 SVGAGI. Germline trimming cut 2 bases from V and 2 bases from J; bases unmatched to any gene: 6. The CDR3 sequence is CASSYPGAGTYEQYF. DNA for the CDR3: TGTGCCAGCAGTTACCCCGGAGCGGGAACCTACGAGCAGTACTTC.

This clone was counted between two and nine times. The rearrangement uses TRBV7-3 and TRBJ2-1, with a tentative D call TRBD2 (5 bases). The CDR3 contains 14 residues. The germline V and J ends were trimmed by 4 bases and 8 bases, with 15 bases remaining between them. Germline V gene lookup returns CDR1 SGHTA and CDR2 FQGTGA. DNA for the CDR3: TGTGCCAGCAGCTCACGAGGCGGGTTGGATGAGCAGTTCTTC. Translating gives CASSSRGGLDEQFF. Complete variable domain (other parts from reference TRBV7-3 and TRBJ2-1): GAGVSQTPSNKVTEKGKYVELRCDPISGHTALYWYRQSLGQGPEFLIYFQGTGAADDSGLPNDRFFAVRPEGSVSTLKIQRTERGDSAVYLCASSSRGGLDEQFFGPGTRLTVL.

The chain carries TRBV5-1 and TRBJ2-6, with 8 bases aligning to TRBD1. CDR3 length: 19 amino acids. V was pared by 4 bases and J by 4 bases, with 16 bases of the junction left unmatched. CDR1 is SGHRS, CDR2 YFSETQ, per germline. The CDR3 loop is CASSTKASGGASGANVLTF. The CDR3 region has the DNA TGCGCCAGCAGCACGAAAGCATCAGGGGGCGCGTCGGGGGCCAACGTCCTGACTTTC.

This clone was picked up a small number of times. The V call is TRBV30, the J call TRBJ2-7; D perhaps matches TRBD1 (6 bases). This CDR3 is 13 amino acids long. Germline lookup yields CDR1 GTSNPN and CDR2 SVGIG (reference sequence). The V end lost 4 bases, the J end lost 3 bases, and 13 bases lay between the germline ends. The CDR3 nucleotides are TGTGCCTGGACAGGGACACTAAACTACGAGCAGTACTTC. Its protein product is CAWTGTLNYEQYF.

The sample holds a few counts of this clone. The rearrangement links TRBV5-1 to TRBJ2-3, with TRBD1 matching over 9 bases. This CDR3 spans 14 amino acids. Germline V gene data show CDR1 as SGHRS and CDR2 as YFSETQ. V shed 3 bases and J 4 bases; nucleotides not matched to a gene: 3. The CDR3 bases are TGCGCCAGCAGCTCGGACAGGGGTCCAGATACGCAGTATTTT. Translation: CASSSDRGPDTQYF.

This clone appeared a few times. The rearrangement links TRBV7-9 to TRBJ1-1, with unresolved D. CDR1 is SEHNR and CDR2 is FQNEAQ in the germline V gene (reference sequence). The CDR3 has 14 amino acids. V dropped 5 bases and J dropped 5 bases, with 15 bases sitting between them. CDR3 sequence (DNA): TGTGCCAGCAGCACCAGACTGGGAGGGACTGAAGCTTTCTTT. The encoded protein is CASSTRLGGTEAFF.

This clone was detected a few times. The genes are TRBV11-2 and TRBJ2-1, with D possibly being TRBD2 (6 bases). Germline V gene sequence: CDR1 SGHAT, CDR2 FQNNGV. V lost 5 bases, J lost 10 bases, and 24 bases lay in between. This CDR3 is built from 16 residues. The CDR3 sequence: CASSPPRDSPVGEQFF. The CDR3, as DNA: TGTGCCAGCAGCCCCCCGAGGGACTCCCCTGTGGGAGAGCAGTTCTTC.

The sample holds many counts of this clone. V and J are TRBV7-9 and TRBJ2-5; a weak D match, TRBD1 (6 bases). V was cut by 1 base and J by 8 bases, with 14 bases left in between. CDR3 length equals 14 residues. Germline loops: CDR1 SEHNR, CDR2 FQNEAQ (reference sequence). The CDR3 region is CASSLGRQTGTQYF. CDR3 bases: TGTGCCAGCAGCTTAGGTAGACAGACAGGAACCCAGTACTTC.

This clone has just one count. Other nucleotide sequences in the sample specify the same CDR3. The chain couples TRBV29-1 to TRBJ1-2; the D gene is possibly TRBD1 (5 bases). The CDR3 length is 13 residues. The germline V and J ends were trimmed by 6 bases and 8 bases, with 19 bases remaining between them. Germline values: CDR1 SQVTM, CDR2 ANQGSEA. CDR3 residues: CSVGDSGIGGYTF. The CDR3 DNA sequence: TGCAGCGTCGGAGACAGTGGAATCGGGGGCTACACCTTC.

In this sample, this clone turned up a few times. The V call is TRBV2, the J call TRBJ1-1, with 7 bases identical to TRBD1. This CDR3 is 14 amino acids long. V lost 7 bases and J lost 4; bases outside the gene matches: 9. Germline CDR1 reads SNHLY; CDR2 reads FYNNEI. CDR3 amino acids: CASIPQGKFTEAFF. The CDR3 DNA follows: TGTGCCAGCATCCCACAGGGGAAGTTCACTGAAGCTTTCTTT.